The clone carrying this T cell receptor beta chain was detected only once. The sample originates from a study of blood T cell repertoires in COVID-19. Study-wide background: The United States, Italy and Spain supplied acute and convalescent COVID-19 samples. From T cells, B-cell-depleted T cells, or PBMCs came the material, which was cDNA or gDNA.

Seattle enrolled patients during active infection and tracked them longitudinally. In the study's own analysis: Amplification of reference gene primers provided the estimated nucleated cell counts. Using immunoSEQ multiplex PCR, the repertoire was profiled, and TCRdb retains in-frame clones only, with some absent. V and J calls and clone size are copied from that table; D and trimming were computed from the DNA. The table has a few hundred thousand clones, 89% seen once. V lost 4 bases and J lost 4; bases outside the gene matches: 23. The CDR3 sequence is 20 residues long. Germline lookup yields CDR1 KGHDR and CDR2 SFDVKD.

Material for sequencing was peripheral blood. The rearrangement links TRBV24-1 to TRBJ2-7; 8 nucleotides align to TRBD1. The sequence derives from a woman in her 30s with COVID-19, enrolled during active disease. The DNA of the CDR3 is TGTGCCACCAGTGACCCCCCTTATCGGACAGGGAAGTGTTCCCGGTACGAGCAGTACGTC. This translates into CATSDPPYRTGKCSRYEQYV.